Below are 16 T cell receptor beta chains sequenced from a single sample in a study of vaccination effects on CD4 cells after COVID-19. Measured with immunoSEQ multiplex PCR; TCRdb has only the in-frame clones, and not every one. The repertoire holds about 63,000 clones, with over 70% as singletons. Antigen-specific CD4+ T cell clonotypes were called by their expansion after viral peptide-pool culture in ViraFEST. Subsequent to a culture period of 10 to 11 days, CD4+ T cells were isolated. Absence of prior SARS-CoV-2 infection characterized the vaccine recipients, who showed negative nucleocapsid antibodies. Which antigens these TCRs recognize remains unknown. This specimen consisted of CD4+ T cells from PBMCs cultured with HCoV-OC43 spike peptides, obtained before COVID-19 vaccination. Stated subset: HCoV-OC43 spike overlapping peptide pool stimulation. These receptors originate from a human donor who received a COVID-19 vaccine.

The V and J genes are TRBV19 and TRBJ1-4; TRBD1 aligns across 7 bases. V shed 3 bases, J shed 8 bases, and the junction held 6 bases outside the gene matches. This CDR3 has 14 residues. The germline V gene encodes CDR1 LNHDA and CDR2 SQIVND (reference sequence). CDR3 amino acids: CASSIATGTEKLFF. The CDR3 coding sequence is TGTGCCAGTAGTATCGCGACAGGGACGGAAAAACTGTTTTTT.

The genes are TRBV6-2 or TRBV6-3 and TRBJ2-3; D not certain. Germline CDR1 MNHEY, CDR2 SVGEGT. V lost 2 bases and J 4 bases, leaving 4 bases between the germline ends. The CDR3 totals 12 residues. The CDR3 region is CASSYAADTQYF. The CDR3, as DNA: TGTGCCAGCAGTTACGCAGCAGATACGCAGTATTTT.

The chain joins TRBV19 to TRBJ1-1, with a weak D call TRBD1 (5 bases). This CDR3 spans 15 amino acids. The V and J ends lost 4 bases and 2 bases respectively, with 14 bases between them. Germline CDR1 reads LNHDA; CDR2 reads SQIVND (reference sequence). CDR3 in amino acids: CASSKGLATNTEAFF. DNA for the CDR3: TGTGCCAGTAGTAAGGGGTTGGCAACTAACACTGAAGCTTTCTTT.

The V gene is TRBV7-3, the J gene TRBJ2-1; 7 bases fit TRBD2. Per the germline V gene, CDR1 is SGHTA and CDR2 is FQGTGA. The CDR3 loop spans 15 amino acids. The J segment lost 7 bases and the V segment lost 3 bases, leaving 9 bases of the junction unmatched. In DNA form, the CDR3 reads TGTGCCAGCAGCTTTACAGCGGGAAGCCTTAATGAGCAGTTCTTC. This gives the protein CASSFTAGSLNEQFF.

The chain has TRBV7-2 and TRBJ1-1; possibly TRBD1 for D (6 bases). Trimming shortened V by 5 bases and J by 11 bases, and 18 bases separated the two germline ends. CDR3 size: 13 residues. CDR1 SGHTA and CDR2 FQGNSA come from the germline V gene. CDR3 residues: CASSPWGALEAFF. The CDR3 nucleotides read TGTGCCAGCAGCCCGTGGGGGGCTCTCGAGGCTTTCTTT.

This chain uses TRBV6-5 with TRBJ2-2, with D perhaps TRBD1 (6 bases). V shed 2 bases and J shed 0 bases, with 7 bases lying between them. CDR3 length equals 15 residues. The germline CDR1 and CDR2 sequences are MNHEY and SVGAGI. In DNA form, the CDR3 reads TGTGCCAGCAGTTACGAGGGGGCGAACACCGGGGAGCTGTTTTTT. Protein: CASSYEGANTGELFF.

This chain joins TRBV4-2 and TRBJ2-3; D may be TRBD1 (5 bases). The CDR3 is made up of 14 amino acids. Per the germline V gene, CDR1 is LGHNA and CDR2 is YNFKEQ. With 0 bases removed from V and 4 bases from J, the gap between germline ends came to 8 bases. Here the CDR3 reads CASSQEGRADTQYF. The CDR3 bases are TGTGCCAGCAGCCAAGAAGGCAGGGCAGATACGCAGTATTTT.

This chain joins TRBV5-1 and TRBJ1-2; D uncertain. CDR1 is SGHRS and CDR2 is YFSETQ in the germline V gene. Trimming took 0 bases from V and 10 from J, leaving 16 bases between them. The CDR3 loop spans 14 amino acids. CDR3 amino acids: CASSLAGQSSPYTF. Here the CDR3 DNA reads TGCGCCAGCAGCTTGGCCGGGCAATCTTCGCCCTACACCTTC. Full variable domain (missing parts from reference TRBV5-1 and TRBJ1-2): KAGVTQTPRYLIKTRGQQVTLSCSPISGHRSVSWYQQTPGQGLQFLFEYFSETQRNKGNFPGRFSGRQFSNSRSEMNVSTLELGDSALYLCASSLAGQSSPYTFGSGTRLTVV.

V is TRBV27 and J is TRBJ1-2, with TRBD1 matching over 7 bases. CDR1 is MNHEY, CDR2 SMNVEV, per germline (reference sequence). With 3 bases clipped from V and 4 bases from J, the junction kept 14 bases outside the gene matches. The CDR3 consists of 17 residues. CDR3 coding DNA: TGTGCCAGCAGTTTCCGGGACAGCCAGCCGGGAGCCTATGGCTACACCTTC. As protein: CASSFRDSQPGAYGYTF.

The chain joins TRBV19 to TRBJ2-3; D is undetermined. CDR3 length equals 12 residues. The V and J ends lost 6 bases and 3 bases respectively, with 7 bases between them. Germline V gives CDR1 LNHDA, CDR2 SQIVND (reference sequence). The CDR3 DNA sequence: TGTGCCAGTAGGCACAAAACAGATACGCAGTATTTT. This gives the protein CASRHKTDTQYF.

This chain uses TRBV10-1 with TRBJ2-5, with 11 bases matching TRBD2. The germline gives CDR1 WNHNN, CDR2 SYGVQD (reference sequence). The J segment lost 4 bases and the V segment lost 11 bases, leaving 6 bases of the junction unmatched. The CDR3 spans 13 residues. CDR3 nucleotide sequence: TGCGCCGGGGCGACTAGCGGGGTAGAGACCCAGTACTTC. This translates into CAGATSGVETQYF.

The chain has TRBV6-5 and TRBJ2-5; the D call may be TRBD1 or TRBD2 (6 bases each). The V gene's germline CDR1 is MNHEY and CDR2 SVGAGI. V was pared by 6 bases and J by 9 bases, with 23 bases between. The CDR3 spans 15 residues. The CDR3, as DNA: TGTGCCAGCAGGCTACAGGGCTGGGGGGTTGGGGCCCAGTACTTC. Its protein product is CASRLQGWGVGAQYF.

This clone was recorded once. The CDR3 sequence is CATTGILGTDTQYF. CDR3 in DNA: TGTGCCACCACGGGGATCCTTGGCACAGATACGCAGTATTTT. The chain joins TRBV15 to TRBJ2-3; possible D gene TRBD2, 5 bases. CDR1 and CDR2 from the germline V gene are LNHNV and YYDKDF (reference sequence). The CDR3 is 14 residues long. V shed 7 bases and J shed 1 base, with 12 bases lying between them. Together with reference TRBV15 and TRBJ2-3, the CDR3 gives the full variable domain: DAMVIQNPRYQVTQFGKPVTLSCSQTLNHNVMYWYQQKSSQAPKLLFHYYDKDFNNEADTPDNFQSRRPNTSFCFLDIRSPGLGDTAMYLCATTGILGTDTQYFGPGTRLTVL.

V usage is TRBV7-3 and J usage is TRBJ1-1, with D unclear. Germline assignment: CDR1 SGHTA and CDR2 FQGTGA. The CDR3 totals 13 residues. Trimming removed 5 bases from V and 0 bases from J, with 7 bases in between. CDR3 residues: CASSAHLNTEAFF. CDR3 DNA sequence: TGTGCCAGCAGCGCCCACTTGAACACTGAAGCTTTCTTT.

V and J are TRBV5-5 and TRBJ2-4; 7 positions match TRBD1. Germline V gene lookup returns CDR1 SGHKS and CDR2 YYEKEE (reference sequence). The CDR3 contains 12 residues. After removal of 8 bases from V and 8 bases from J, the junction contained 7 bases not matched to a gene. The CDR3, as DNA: TGTGCCAGTGACACCCAGGGGGACATTCAGTACTTC. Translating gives CASDTQGDIQYF. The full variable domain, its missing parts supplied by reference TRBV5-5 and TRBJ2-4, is DAGVTQSPTHLIKTRGQQVTLRCSPISGHKSVSWYQQVLGQGPQFIFQYYEKEERGRGNFPDRFSARQFPNYSSELNVNALLLGDSALYLCASDTQGDIQYFGAGTRLSVL.

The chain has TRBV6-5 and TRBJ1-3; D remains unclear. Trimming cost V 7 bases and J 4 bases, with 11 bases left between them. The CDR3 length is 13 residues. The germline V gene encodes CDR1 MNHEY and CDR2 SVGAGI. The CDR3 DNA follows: TGTGCCAGCACGCGGGGAGAAGGAAACACCATATATTTT. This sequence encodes CASTRGEGNTIYF.